The 24 T cell receptor beta chains presented below share a single source sample, sequenced in a study of blood T cell repertoires in COVID-19. The method was immunoSEQ multiplex PCR; TCRdb's version includes in-frame clones alone and lacks a portion of them. The sample shows 210,000 or so clones, roughly nine tenths of them seen only once. Sequenced material: peripheral blood. The receptors shown here come from a woman between 50 and 59 years old with acute or convalescent COVID-19.

There are a few counts of this clone. The CDR3 coding sequence is TGTGCCACCCTGGACAGGGTGAAATCACCCCTCCACTTT. It translates to CATLDRVKSPLHF. The J gene is TRBJ1-6, the V gene TRBV10-3; 8 bases line up with TRBD1. With 10 bases clipped from V and 10 bases from J, the junction kept 9 bases outside the gene matches. This CDR3 has 13 residues. CDR1 and CDR2 from the germline V gene are ENHRY and SYGVKD.

The chain uses TRBV5-4 and TRBJ1-1; weak D call: TRBD1 (6 bases). The CDR3 runs 15 residues. The V and J ends lost 0 bases and 1 base respectively, with 10 bases between them. Germline lookup yields CDR1 SGHNT and CDR2 YYREEE (reference sequence). CDR3 region: CASSLAGGANTEAFF. The CDR3 DNA follows: TGTGCCAGCAGCTTGGCGGGGGGGGCGAACACTGAAGCTTTCTTT.

This clone was found a few times. V usage is TRBV9 and J usage is TRBJ1-2, with D unclear. V gave up 1 base and J gave up 3 bases, with 10 bases separating them. The CDR3 is made up of 14 amino acids. Germline CDR1 SGDLS, CDR2 YYNGEE. CDR3 nucleotide sequence: TGTGCCAGCAGCGTATCGACTGAGGACTATGGCTACACCTTC. Encoded protein: CASSVSTEDYGYTF.

The chain employs TRBV5-1 and TRBJ1-4; D is undetermined. V lost 4 bases and J lost 3, with 13 bases in between. Germline loops: CDR1 SGHRS, CDR2 YFSETQ. This CDR3 is 15 amino acids long. The CDR3 coding sequence is TGCGCCAGCAGCGCCACGGTCCCTCCTAATGAAAAACTGTTTTTT. Translating it yields CASSATVPPNEKLFF.

This clone has only a few counts. The V and J genes are TRBV12-2 and TRBJ2-1; TRBD2 is the table's D call and was not checked against the DNA. TRBV12-2 is shown as a pseudogene. The CDR3 spans 16 residues. CDR3 DNA: TGTGCAAGTCGATCCCCGGGACTAGCGGGACTTAATGAGCAGTTCTTC. This encodes CASRSPGLAGLNEQFF.

This clone was picked up a small number of times. The V call is TRBV7-9, the J call TRBJ2-7; 11 positions match TRBD2. CDR1 and CDR2 (germline): SEHNR, FQNEAQ (reference sequence). The trim removed 6 bases at V and 3 bases at J, leaving 10 bases unmatched. The CDR3 covers 16 residues. CDR3 sequence (DNA): TGTGCCAGCAGTCAGACGCCGGGACTAGCGGTCTACGAGCAGTACTTC. Protein: CASSQTPGLAVYEQYF. Together with reference TRBV7-9 and TRBJ2-7, the CDR3 gives the full variable domain: DTGVSQNPRHKITKRGQNVTFRCDPISEHNRLYWYRQTLGQGPEFLTYFQNEAQLEKSRLLSDRFSAERPKGSFSTLEIQRTEQGDSAMYLCASSQTPGLAVYEQYFGPGTRLTVT.

The rearrangement joins TRBV18 to TRBJ2-5; a weak D match, TRBD2 (6 bases). The V end was cut by 4 bases, the J end by 1 base, with 10 bases between. In germline, CDR1 is KGHSH, CDR2 LQKENI. The CDR3 has 14 residues. The CDR3 spells CASSLLSGQETQYF. CDR3 sequence (DNA): TGTGCCAGCTCACTCCTTAGCGGCCAAGAGACCCAGTACTTC.

The genes are TRBV7-9 and TRBJ2-5; TRBD2 might be the D (5 bases). CDR1 and CDR2 from the germline V gene are SEHNR and FQNEAQ (reference sequence). V lost 2 bases and J lost 4, with 17 bases in between. There are 16 residues in the CDR3. The CDR3 is CASSLLIFGNIETQYF. DNA for the CDR3: TGTGCCAGCAGCTTACTTATCTTCGGGAACATAGAGACCCAGTACTTC.

The rearrangement joins TRBV19 to TRBJ1-2, with 8 bases lining up with TRBD1. The V segment lost 4 bases and the J segment 10 bases; nucleotides outside the gene matches: 5. From germline, CDR1 is LNHDA and CDR2 SQIVND (reference sequence). The CDR3 has 12 amino acids. Here the CDR3 reads CASSTRDRYYTF. The DNA for the CDR3 is TGTGCCAGTAGTACCCGGGACAGGTACTACACCTTC.

The V gene is TRBV6-5, the J gene TRBJ1-5, with TRBD1 identical over 8 bases. From germline, CDR1 is MNHEY and CDR2 SVGAGI. This CDR3 has 15 residues. Trimming removed 6 bases from V and 0 bases from J; junction bases left unmatched: 4. The CDR3 DNA is TGTGCCAGCAGGCTGACAGGGGATAGCAATCAGCCCCAGCATTTT. Translating gives CASRLTGDSNQPQHF.

The rearrangement joins TRBV5-1 to TRBJ2-4; D gene ambiguous. Trimming took 4 bases from V and 5 from J, leaving 22 bases between them. This CDR3 has 17 amino acids. The germline V gene has CDR1 SGHRS and CDR2 YFSETQ. The CDR3, as DNA: TGCGCCAGCAGCCTGGGGTCAGCAGGTGCCAGTCAAAACATTCAGTACTTC. Amino acids: CASSLGSAGASQNIQYF.

The V gene is TRBV5-4, the J gene TRBJ2-1; 8 bases line up with TRBD2. J lost 5 bases, V lost 7 bases, and 8 bases had no gene match. CDR3 size: 14 residues. CDR1 and CDR2 from the germline V gene are SGHNT and YYREEE (reference sequence). The CDR3 here is CASGVVGGDNEQFF. CDR3 in DNA: TGTGCCAGCGGGGTTGTCGGGGGGGACAATGAGCAGTTCTTC.

J is TRBJ2-7 and V is TRBV9, with D perhaps matching TRBD1 (6 bases). CDR1 SGDLS and CDR2 YYNGEE come from the germline V gene. CDR3 length equals 14 residues. Trimming left V 0 bases short and J 2 bases short, with 9 bases between. CDR3 region: CASSVEQGPYEQYF. In nucleotides, the CDR3 is TGTGCCAGCAGCGTAGAACAGGGCCCCTACGAGCAGTACTTC.

The V call is TRBV11-3, the J call TRBJ1-5, with 9 bases fitting TRBD1. V lost 4 bases to trimming and J lost 7 bases; unmatched junction nucleotides: 5. Germline values: CDR1 SGHNT, CDR2 YENEEA. The CDR3 length is 14 residues. The CDR3 protein is CASSSDRGGQPQHF. The CDR3 bases are TGTGCCAGCAGCTCGGACAGGGGAGGACAGCCCCAGCATTTT.

The rearrangement links TRBV7-8 to TRBJ1-2, with TRBD1 as a possible D gene (6 bases). V dropped 5 bases and J dropped 4 bases, with 14 bases sitting between them. CDR1 and CDR2 (germline): SGHVS, FQNEAQ. The CDR3 is 14 residues long. The CDR3 is CASSARQVTYGYTF. Written as DNA, the CDR3 is TGTGCCAGCAGCGCCCGACAGGTTACCTATGGCTACACCTTC.

The rearrangement uses TRBV19 and TRBJ1-4, with D hard to call. Germline CDR1 is LNHDA and CDR2 is SQIVND (reference sequence). This CDR3 is built from 12 residues. Trimming removed 0 bases from V and 10 bases from J, with 6 bases in between. The CDR3 spells CASSIDVGKLFF. CDR3 DNA sequence: TGTGCCAGTAGTATAGATGTCGGAAAACTGTTTTTT. Full variable domain (rest looked up from reference TRBV19 and TRBJ1-4): DGGITQSPKYLFRKEGQNVTLSCEQNLNHDAMYWYRQDPGQGLRLIYYSQIVNDFQKGDIAEGYSVSREKKESFPLTVTSAQKNPTAFYLCASSIDVGKLFFGSGTQLSVL.

The chain is built from TRBV11-3 and TRBJ1-6, with TRBD1 matching 9 bases. Germline CDR1 SGHNT, CDR2 YENEEA. The V and J ends lost 1 base and 6 bases, in that order; junction bases with no gene match: 10. This CDR3 has 18 amino acids. The CDR3, as DNA: TGTGCCAGCAGCTTAGGCGTTTATCCGGGACAGGGTAATTCACCCCTCCACTTT. It specifies CASSLGVYPGQGNSPLHF.

This rearrangement joins TRBV5-1 to TRBJ2-6; D call uncertain. Trimming took off 6 bases at V and 0 bases at J, with 7 bases between the two ends. The CDR3 length is 14 residues. Germline lookup yields CDR1 SGHRS and CDR2 YFSETQ. The CDR3: CASTPSSGANVLTF. For the CDR3, the DNA is TGCGCCAGCACCCCGAGCTCTGGGGCCAACGTCCTGACTTTC.

The V call is TRBV6-5, the J call TRBJ2-2; tentatively, D is TRBD2 (6 bases). The V gene's germline CDR1 is MNHEY and CDR2 SVGAGI. CDR3 length: 14 residues. Trimming shortened V by 4 bases and J by 4 bases, and 10 bases separated the two germline ends. The CDR3 DNA reads as TGTGCCAGCAGTTCCCAGGGAGGCACCGGGGAGCTGTTTTTT. This encodes CASSSQGGTGELFF.

This clone was detected only once. This chain connects TRBV11-1 to TRBJ2-1; D is unclear. The CDR3 covers 13 residues. From germline, CDR1 is SGHAT and CDR2 FQDESV (reference sequence). Trimming stripped 6 bases from V and 0 bases from J, with 6 bases between. The CDR3 nucleotides are TGTGCCAGCAGACACTACTCCTACAATGAGCAGTTCTTC. Protein product: CASRHYSYNEQFF.

The rearrangement joins TRBV2 to TRBJ1-4, with D perhaps matching TRBD1 (6 bases). CDR3 length: 16 residues. The V gene's germline CDR1 is SNHLY and CDR2 FYNNEI. The ends were cut back, 3 bases at V and 5 bases at J, with 16 bases in the middle. The DNA for the CDR3 is TGTGCCAGCAGTGATGTCGGTACAGGACAGAATGAAAAACTGTTTTTT. This codes for CASSDVGTGQNEKLFF.

The chain uses TRBV11-2 and TRBJ1-6; D not resolved. The CDR3 contains 14 residues. CDR1 is SGHAT, CDR2 FQNNGV, per germline. The V end lost 3 bases, the J end lost 0 bases, and 3 bases lay between the germline ends. The DNA of the CDR3 is TGTGCCAGCAGCTTTATCTCCTATAATTCACCCCTCCACTTT. Protein: CASSFISYNSPLHF.

The chain links TRBV5-5 to TRBJ2-7; TRBD2 agrees at 10 bases. The germline gives CDR1 SGHKS, CDR2 YYEKEE (reference sequence). The length of the CDR3 is 15 residues. V lost 0 bases, J lost 5 bases, and 5 bases stayed unmatched. The CDR3 region has the DNA TGTGCCAGCAGCTTGGAGCTAGCGGGAGTTGACGAGCAGTACTTC. It encodes CASSLELAGVDEQYF. The entire variable domain, with the rest obtained from reference TRBV5-5 and TRBJ2-7, is as follows: DAGVTQSPTHLIKTRGQQVTLRCSPISGHKSVSWYQQVLGQGPQFIFQYYEKEERGRGNFPDRFSARQFPNYSSELNVNALLLGDSALYLCASSLELAGVDEQYFGPGTRLTVT.

The chain joins TRBV9 to TRBJ2-5, with 7 bases aligning to TRBD2. There are 14 residues in the CDR3. Per germline, CDR1 SGDLS and CDR2 YYNGEE. Trimming at V came to 2 bases and at J to 3 bases, leaving 4 bases not matched to a gene. The CDR3 DNA is TGTGCCAGCAGCGTCATGGGGGGGGAAGAGACCCAGTACTTC. This sequence encodes CASSVMGGEETQYF.